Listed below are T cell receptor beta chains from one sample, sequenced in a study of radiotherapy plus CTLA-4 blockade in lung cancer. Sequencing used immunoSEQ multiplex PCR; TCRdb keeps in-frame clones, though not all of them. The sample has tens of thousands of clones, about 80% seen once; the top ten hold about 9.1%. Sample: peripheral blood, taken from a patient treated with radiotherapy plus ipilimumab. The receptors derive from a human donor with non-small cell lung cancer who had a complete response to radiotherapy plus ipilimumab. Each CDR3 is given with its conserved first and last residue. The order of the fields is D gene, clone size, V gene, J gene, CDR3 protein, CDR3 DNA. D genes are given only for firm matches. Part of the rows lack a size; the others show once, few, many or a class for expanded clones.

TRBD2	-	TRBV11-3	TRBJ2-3	CASGLWREPDTQYF	TGTGCCAGCGGCCTTTGGCGGGAGCCAGATACGCAGTATTTT
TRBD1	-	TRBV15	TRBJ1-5	CATSRGRDRGRRGSLYSNQPQHF	TGTGCCACCAGCAGAGGGAGGGACAGGGGGCGCAGAGGGTCTCTTTATAGCAATCAGCCCCAGCATTTT
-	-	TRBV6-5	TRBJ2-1	CASVKQGAYNEQFF	TGTGCCAGCGTGAAACAGGGAGCCTACAATGAGCAGTTCTTC
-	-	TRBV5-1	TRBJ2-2	CASSDWTWDTGELFF	TGCGCCAGCAGCGATTGGACATGGGACACCGGGGAGCTGTTTTTT
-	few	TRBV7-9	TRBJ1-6	CASSQRGSPLHF	TGTGCCAGCAGCCAAAGGGGTTCACCCCTCCACTTT
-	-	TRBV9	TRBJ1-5	CASSVVWVGNQPQHF	TGTGCCAGCAGCGTCGTGTGGGTGGGCAATCAGCCCCAGCATTTT
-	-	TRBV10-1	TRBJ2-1	CASSARGEQFF	TGCGCCAGCAGTGCGCGGGGTGAGCAGTTCTTC
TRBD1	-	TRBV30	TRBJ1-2	CAWIPRGPYGYTF	TGTGCCTGGATCCCGAGGGGGCCCTATGGCTACACCTTC
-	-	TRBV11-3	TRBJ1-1	CASSQGSERTEAFF	TGTGCCAGCAGCCAGGGATCGGAGAGGACTGAAGCTTTCTTT
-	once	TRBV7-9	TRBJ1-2	CASSPRTGDYGYTF	TGTGCCAGCAGCCCCCGGACCGGAGACTATGGCTACACCTTC